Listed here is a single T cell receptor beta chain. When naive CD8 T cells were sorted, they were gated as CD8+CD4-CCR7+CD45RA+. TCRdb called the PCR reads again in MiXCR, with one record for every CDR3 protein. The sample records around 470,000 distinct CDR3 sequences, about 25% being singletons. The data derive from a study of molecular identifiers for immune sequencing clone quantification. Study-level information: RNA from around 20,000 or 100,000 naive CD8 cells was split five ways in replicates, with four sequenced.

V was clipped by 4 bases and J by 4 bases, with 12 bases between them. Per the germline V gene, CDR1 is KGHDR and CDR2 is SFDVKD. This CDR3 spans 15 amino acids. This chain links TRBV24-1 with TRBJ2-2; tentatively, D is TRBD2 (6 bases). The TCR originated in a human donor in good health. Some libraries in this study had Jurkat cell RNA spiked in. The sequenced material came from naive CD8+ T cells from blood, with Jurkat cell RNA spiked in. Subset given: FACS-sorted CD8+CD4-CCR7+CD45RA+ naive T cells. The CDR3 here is CATSDSDGGTGELFF. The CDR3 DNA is TGTGCCACCAGTGACTCGGACGGGGGCACCGGGGAGCTGTTTTTT.